The rows below give T cell receptor beta chains drawn from one sample of a study of shared clonotypes between healthy human individuals. The data were produced by immunoSEQ multiplex PCR, yet TCRdb's version contains in-frame clones alone and is incomplete. The table has 190,000 or so clones, approximately 62% seen once. Sequencing input: memory CD4+ T cells sorted from blood. The receptors stem from a man aged 25 to 40 in good health. Both conserved end residues are part of each CDR3. Each record gives: CDR3 protein, CDR3 DNA, clone size, J gene, D gene, V gene. The D gene is left open where the match is weak. Clone size is not always given. Where it is, it says once, few, many or a class for expanded clones.

CDR3: CASSLKDLVAEQYF
DNA: TGTGCCAGCTCACTCAAGGACCTGGTCGCCGAGCAGTACTTC
size: .
J: TRBJ2-7
D: .
V: TRBV18

CDR3: CASRTTGAVGQPQHF
DNA: TGTGCCAGTAGAACTACAGGTGCAGTGGGTCAGCCCCAGCATTTT
size: many
J: TRBJ1-5
D: .
V: TRBV19

CDR3: CASSQPSGKGSYNEQFF
DNA: TGTGCCAGCAGCCAACCTAGCGGGAAAGGATCCTACAATGAGCAGTTCTTC
size: once
J: TRBJ2-1
D: TRBD2
V: TRBV4-2

CDR3: CASSLVGQGGYGYTF
DNA: TGTGCCAGCAGCTTGGTGGGACAGGGAGGCTATGGCTACACCTTC
size: .
J: TRBJ1-2
D: TRBD1
V: TRBV5-6

CDR3: CASSLDRERSAFF
DNA: TGTGCCAGCAGCTTAGACAGGGAAAGGTCCGCTTTCTTT
size: many
J: TRBJ1-1
D: .
V: TRBV11-2

CDR3: CARAVAGTGPSLGAYEQYF
DNA: TGCGCCAGGGCAGTCGCCGGGACAGGGCCGAGCCTGGGGGCCTACGAGCAGTACTTC
size: .
J: TRBJ2-7
D: TRBD1
V: TRBV5-1

CDR3: CASSGQPNTGELFF
DNA: TGTGCCAGTAGTGGCCAGCCGAACACCGGGGAGCTGTTTTTT
size: .
J: TRBJ2-2
D: .
V: TRBV19

CDR3: CASSYYVNEQYF
DNA: TGTGCCAGCAGCTACTATGTGAACGAGCAGTACTTC
size: .
J: TRBJ2-7
D: .
V: TRBV5-5

CDR3: CASSFQTGPETQYF
DNA: TGTGCCAGCAGCTTCCAGACAGGTCCGGAGACCCAGTACTTC
size: few
J: TRBJ2-5
D: .
V: TRBV7-2

CDR3: CASRLHGSGNTIYF
DNA: TGTGCCAGCAGGCTACACGGCTCTGGAAACACCATATATTTT
size: .
J: TRBJ1-3
D: .
V: TRBV28

CDR3: CASSFGVGSTQYF
DNA: TGTGCCAGCAGCTTCGGAGTCGGGAGTACGCAGTATTTT
size: .
J: TRBJ2-3
D: .
V: TRBV11-3

CDR3: CATSGGGKAWEKFF
DNA: TGTGCCACCTCAGGAGGCGGGAAGGCCTGGGAGAAGTTCTTC
size: once
J: TRBJ2-1
D: .
V: TRBV28